The 25 T cell receptor beta chains presented below share a single source sample, sequenced in a study of shared clonotypes between healthy human individuals. Assay used: immunoSEQ multiplex PCR; TCRdb lists only in-frame clones, some missing. The sample yields some 300,000 clones, 73% seen once. Input material: memory CD4+ T cells sorted from blood. Documented subset: CD45RA-negative fraction. The source is a man aged 25-45 years in good health.

The table lists this clone with many counts. V is TRBV7-2 and J is TRBJ2-3; unclear D gene. Trimming removed 0 bases from V and 1 base from J, with 11 bases in between. Germline V gives CDR1 SGHTA, CDR2 FQGNSA. The CDR3 length is 16 residues. CDR3 DNA: TGTGCCAGCAGCTTAGCGCCCCAGCGTCGCACAGATACGCAGTATTTT. Translating it yields CASSLAPQRRTDTQYF.

The chain uses TRBV20-1 and TRBJ2-7, with D hard to call. This CDR3 comprises 11 residues. Germline V gives CDR1 DFQATT, CDR2 SNEGSKA (reference sequence). Trimming cost V 4 bases and J 6 bases, with 10 bases left between them. The CDR3 reads CSAIGSLEQYF. Here the CDR3 DNA reads TGCAGTGCTATCGGTTCCCTCGAGCAGTACTTC.

The genes are TRBV25-1 and TRBJ1-1, with D possibly TRBD1 on 5 matching bases. V was cut by 7 bases and J by 10 bases, with 19 bases left in between. The CDR3 totals 13 residues. Per the germline V gene, CDR1 is MGHDK and CDR2 is SYGVNS. The CDR3 DNA is TGTGCCAGCATGGGTAGGCTGGGGGTCGGAGCTTTCTTT. It specifies CASMGRLGVGAFF. Variable domain in full (rest from reference TRBV25-1 and TRBJ1-1): EADIYQTPRYLVIGTGKKITLECSQTMGHDKMYWYQQDPGMELHLIHYSYGVNSTEKGDLSSESTVSRIRTEHFPLTLESARPSHTSQYLCASMGRLGVGAFFGQGTRLTVV.

The chain has TRBV29-1 and TRBJ2-3, with a tentative D call TRBD1 (6 bases). Germline values: CDR1 SQVTM, CDR2 ANQGSEA. The CDR3 length is 14 residues. Trimming took off 4 bases at V and 3 bases at J, with 14 bases between the two ends. This CDR3 is CSVAPGHGTDTQYF. CDR3 nucleotides: TGCAGCGTTGCCCCGGGACACGGGACAGATACGCAGTATTTT.

This chain connects TRBV6-1 to TRBJ2-1; 14 bases are a match to TRBD2. Germline-derived CDR1 and CDR2 are MNHNS and SASEGT. This CDR3 comprises 15 residues. Losses at the gene ends were 7 bases for V and 9 bases for J; bases not matched to a gene: 8. This CDR3 reads CASTGLAGVFSEQFF. The CDR3 DNA is TGTGCCAGCACGGGACTAGCGGGAGTATTTAGTGAGCAGTTCTTC.

This rearrangement joins TRBV7-8 to TRBJ2-7; 10 nucleotides agree with TRBD1. From germline, CDR1 is SGHVS and CDR2 FQNEAQ. The trim removed 6 bases at V and 2 bases at J, leaving 10 bases unmatched. The CDR3 length is 16 residues. The CDR3 nucleotides are TGTGCCAGCAGTCTAAGGACCGGGACAGGGGCCTACGAGCAGTACTTC. It is translated as CASSLRTGTGAYEQYF.

The chain carries TRBV7-2 and TRBJ2-7; 12 bases agree with TRBD1. The CDR3 is 15 residues long. Germline CDR1 is SGHTA and CDR2 is FQGNSA. V lost 5 bases and J lost 6; bases outside the gene matches: 8. The CDR3 DNA reads as TGTGCCAGCAGCACCGGGACAGGGGGCTATGGCGAGCAGTACTTC. It translates to CASSTGTGGYGEQYF.

The rearrangement joins TRBV10-3 to TRBJ2-2; 7 nucleotides match TRBD2. The V gene end was trimmed by 6 bases and the J gene end by 4 bases; junction bases not matched to a gene: 2. The CDR3 has 13 amino acids. Per germline, CDR1 ENHRY and CDR2 SYGVKD. This CDR3 is CAIRGEGTGELFF. Written as DNA, the CDR3 is TGTGCCATCAGGGGGGAGGGCACCGGGGAGCTGTTTTTT.

The chain uses TRBV6-5 and TRBJ1-2, with D tentatively TRBD1 (6 bases). Per the germline V gene, CDR1 is MNHEY and CDR2 is SVGAGI. Trimming stripped 6 bases from V and 4 bases from J, with 9 bases between. The CDR3 spans 12 residues. The CDR3 protein is CASSRDTYGYTF. The CDR3 DNA is TGTGCCAGCAGCCGGGACACCTATGGCTACACCTTC.

The chain couples TRBV5-1 to TRBJ2-7, with TRBD2 identical over 9 bases. The J segment lost 7 bases and the V segment lost 2 bases, leaving 10 bases of the junction unmatched. CDR1 and CDR2 (germline): SGHRS, YFSETQ. The CDR3 sequence is 15 residues long. CDR3 nucleotide sequence: TGCGCCAGCAGCTTCCTAGCGGGAAGCGAGACGGAGCAGTACTTC. Translated, it gives CASSFLAGSETEQYF. Combining the CDR3 with reference TRBV5-1 and TRBJ2-7 gives the whole variable domain KAGVTQTPRYLIKTRGQQVTLSCSPISGHRSVSWYQQTPGQGLQFLFEYFSETQRNKGNFPGRFSGRQFSNSRSEMNVSTLELGDSALYLCASSFLAGSETEQYFGPGTRLTVT.

J is TRBJ2-3 and V is TRBV28, with 9 bases that match TRBD2. With V trimmed by 2 bases and J by 2 bases, 5 bases remained unmatched. Germline CDR1 is MDHEN and CDR2 is SYDVKM. The CDR3 spans 16 residues. The DNA for the CDR3 is TGTGCCAGCAGTTTAGCGGGAGGGCTCTCCACAGATACGCAGTATTTT. Translating gives CASSLAGGLSTDTQYF.

This clone occurred once. This sequence joins TRBV7-2 and TRBJ2-2; 9 nucleotides match TRBD2. With 5 bases clipped from V and 8 bases from J, the junction kept 12 bases outside the gene matches. This CDR3 is built from 16 residues. In germline, CDR1 is SGHTA, CDR2 FQGNSA. The DNA of the CDR3 is TGTGCCAGCAGCCCAATGACTAGCGGTGCTTCGGGGGAGCTGTTTTTT. Its translation is CASSPMTSGASGELFF.

The chain uses TRBV7-2 and TRBJ1-5, with 9 bases that match TRBD1. V was clipped by 5 bases and J by 2 bases; unmatched bases: 10. Germline V gene sequence: CDR1 SGHTA, CDR2 FQGNSA. The CDR3 is made up of 17 amino acids. The CDR3 loop reads CASSPGQGSRGNQPQHF. The CDR3 region has the DNA TGTGCCAGCAGCCCGGGACAGGGAAGTAGGGGCAATCAGCCCCAGCATTTT.

The J gene is TRBJ2-3, the V gene TRBV9, with a tentative D call TRBD2 (5 bases). V lost 2 bases and J lost 10, with 23 bases in between. Germline loops: CDR1 SGDLS, CDR2 YYNGEE. The CDR3 extends over 16 amino acids. The CDR3 nucleotides read TGTGCCAGCAGCGTTGCGGACTTAACTAGTTCTCCCCCGCAGTATTTT. This translates into CASSVADLTSSPPQYF.

In DNA, the CDR3 is TGTGCCATCAGCCACGACACATACAATGAGCAGTTCTTC. Its protein is CAISHDTYNEQFF. This chain uses TRBV10-3 with TRBJ2-1; no firm D call. Between the trimmed V and J ends, which lost 6 bases and 4 bases, there was a span of 10 bases. Germline values: CDR1 ENHRY, CDR2 SYGVKD. CDR3 length: 13 residues.

This sequence joins TRBV5-1 and TRBJ2-3, with D perhaps TRBD2 (5 bases). CDR1 and CDR2 (germline): SGHRS, YFSETQ. V lost 4 bases to trimming and J lost 4 bases, with 16 bases between them. The CDR3 contains 15 residues. The CDR3 DNA sequence: TGCGCCAGCAGCGCGGACTTCCCCGCGCCAGATACGCAGTATTTT. Protein: CASSADFPAPDTQYF. Full variable domain (outside the CDR3, taken from reference TRBV5-1 and TRBJ2-3): KAGVTQTPRYLIKTRGQQVTLSCSPISGHRSVSWYQQTPGQGLQFLFEYFSETQRNKGNFPGRFSGRQFSNSRSEMNVSTLELGDSALYLCASSADFPAPDTQYFGPGTRLTVL.

The J gene is TRBJ1-5, the V gene TRBV2; tentative D call: TRBD1 (5 bases). V was cut by 6 bases and J by 9 bases, with 18 bases left in between. Per germline, CDR1 SNHLY and CDR2 FYNNEI. The CDR3 has 14 residues. CDR3 amino acids: CASSPQDRVPPQHF. CDR3 DNA sequence: TGTGCCAGCAGCCCACAGGACCGCGTGCCGCCCCAGCATTTT. Drawing the rest from reference TRBV2 and TRBJ1-5, the complete variable domain is EPEVTQTPSHQVTQMGQEVILRCVPISNHLYFYWYRQILGQKVEFLVSFYNNEISEKSEIFDDQFSVERPDGSNFTLKIRSTKLEDSAMYFCASSPQDRVPPQHFGDGTRLSIL.

V usage is TRBV2 and J usage is TRBJ1-4; D remains ambiguous. The CDR3 loop spans 13 amino acids. Germline V gene data show CDR1 as SNHLY and CDR2 as FYNNEI. Trimming pared 7 bases from V and 7 bases from J, leaving 13 bases between. The CDR3 bases are TGTGCCAGCAATGGGCAGACCGGTGAAAAACTGTTTTTT. This sequence encodes CASNGQTGEKLFF.

V and J are TRBV5-1 and TRBJ2-3; 10 nucleotides agree with TRBD2. The V gene's germline CDR1 is SGHRS and CDR2 YFSETQ. The ends lost 2 bases at V and 2 bases at J; junction bases unmatched: 2. The CDR3 has 15 amino acids. The DNA for the CDR3 is TGCGCCAGCAGCTTCCTAGCGGGAGCCACAGATACGCAGTATTTT. It is translated as CASSFLAGATDTQYF.

The CDR3 coding sequence is TGCGCCAGCAGCCAAGGGGCACAGGGGGCAAATGAAAAACTGTTTTTT. Protein sequence: CASSQGAQGANEKLFF. This sequence joins TRBV4-3 and TRBJ1-4; 9 nucleotides line up with TRBD1. This CDR3 comprises 16 residues. CDR1 and CDR2 (germline): LGHNA, YSLEER. V was pared by 1 base and J by 5 bases, with 5 bases of the junction left unmatched.

This clone has only a few counts. Other DNA variants within this sample encode the same CDR3. The V call is TRBV18, the J call TRBJ2-2, with D hard to call. Trimming removed 3 bases at V and 8 bases at J, with 4 bases between. In germline, CDR1 is KGHSH, CDR2 LQKENI. The CDR3 is 11 residues long. CDR3 DNA: TGTGCCAGCTCACCTACGGGGGAGCTGTTTTTT. This gives the protein CASSPTGELFF.

This clone was detected a few times. This sequence joins TRBV19 and TRBJ2-7; no definite D call. This CDR3 has 14 residues. Germline V gene sequence: CDR1 LNHDA, CDR2 SQIVND (reference sequence). Trimming pared 3 bases from V and 0 bases from J, leaving 9 bases between. The CDR3 reads CASSIRPSSYEQYF. The CDR3 bases are TGTGCCAGTAGTATTAGGCCTTCCTCCTACGAGCAGTACTTC.

The rearrangement joins TRBV9 to TRBJ2-7, with a weak D call TRBD1 (5 bases). The CDR3 runs to 14 residues. Germline V gene lookup returns CDR1 SGDLS and CDR2 YYNGEE. Trimming removed 0 bases from V and 5 bases from J, with 12 bases in between. The CDR3 sequence is CASSVDAAGNEQYF. In nucleotides, the CDR3 is TGTGCCAGCAGCGTAGACGCGGCAGGGAACGAGCAGTACTTC.

The J gene is TRBJ2-1, the V gene TRBV2; D is unclear. There are 15 residues in the CDR3. The V end lost 9 bases, the J end lost 0 bases, and 15 bases lay between the germline ends. CDR1 and CDR2 (germline): SNHLY, FYNNEI. CDR3 DNA sequence: TGTGCCAGTCACCTCGCGGATCACTCCTACAATGAGCAGTTCTTC. This codes for CASHLADHSYNEQFF.

The V gene is TRBV19, the J gene TRBJ2-3; 11 nucleotides match TRBD2. Per germline, CDR1 LNHDA and CDR2 SQIVND (reference sequence). With 5 bases clipped from V and 5 bases from J, the junction kept 6 bases outside the gene matches. CDR3 size: 15 residues. CDR3 in amino acids: CASSQTSGTGDTQYF. The CDR3 region has the DNA TGTGCCAGTAGTCAGACTAGCGGGACTGGAGATACGCAGTATTTT.